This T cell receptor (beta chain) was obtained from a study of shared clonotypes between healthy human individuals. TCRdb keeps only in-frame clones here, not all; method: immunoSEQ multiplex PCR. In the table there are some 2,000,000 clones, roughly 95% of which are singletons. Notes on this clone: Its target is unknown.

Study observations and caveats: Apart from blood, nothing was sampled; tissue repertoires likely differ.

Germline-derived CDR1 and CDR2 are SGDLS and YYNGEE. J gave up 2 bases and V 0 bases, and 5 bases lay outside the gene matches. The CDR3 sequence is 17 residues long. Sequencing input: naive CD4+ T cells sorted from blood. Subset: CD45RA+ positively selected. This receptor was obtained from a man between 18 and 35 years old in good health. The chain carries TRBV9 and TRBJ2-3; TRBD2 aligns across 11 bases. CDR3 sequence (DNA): TGTGCCAGCAGCGTAGACCCGGGACTAGCGGTCACAGATACGCAGTATTTT. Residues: CASSVDPGLAVTDTQYF. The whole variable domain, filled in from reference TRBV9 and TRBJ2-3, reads DSGVTQTPKHLITATGQRVTLRCSPRSGDLSVYWYQQSLDQGLQFLIQYYNGEERAKGNILERFSAQQFPDLHSELNLSSLELGDSALYFCASSVDPGLAVTDTQYFGPGTRLTVL.